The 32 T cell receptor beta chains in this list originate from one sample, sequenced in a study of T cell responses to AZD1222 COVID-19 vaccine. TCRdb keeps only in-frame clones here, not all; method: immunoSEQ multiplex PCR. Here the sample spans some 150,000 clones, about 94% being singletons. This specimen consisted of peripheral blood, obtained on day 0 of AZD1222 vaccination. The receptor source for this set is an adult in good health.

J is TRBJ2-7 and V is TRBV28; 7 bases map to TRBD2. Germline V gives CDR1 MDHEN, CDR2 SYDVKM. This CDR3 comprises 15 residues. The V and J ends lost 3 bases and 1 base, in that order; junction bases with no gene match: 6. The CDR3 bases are TGTGCCAGCAGTTTCAGCGGGGCGCATTCCTACGAGCAGTACTTC. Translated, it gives CASSFSGAHSYEQYF.

The CDR3 region has the DNA TGTGCCAGTAGCGCGAGGGGGTCCAAAAACATTCAGTACTTC. Protein product: CASSARGSKNIQYF. The rearrangement uses TRBV19 and TRBJ2-4, with D possibly TRBD1 on 6 matching bases. CDR1 is LNHDA and CDR2 is SQIVND in the germline V gene (reference sequence). V was shortened by 6 bases and J by 2 bases, with 11 bases between the two germline ends. The CDR3 totals 14 residues.

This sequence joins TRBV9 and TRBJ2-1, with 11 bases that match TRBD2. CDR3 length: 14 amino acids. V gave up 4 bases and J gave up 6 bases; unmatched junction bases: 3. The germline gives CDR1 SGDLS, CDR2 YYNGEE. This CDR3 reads CASSRTSGPNEQFF. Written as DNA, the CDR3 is TGTGCCAGCAGCCGGACTAGCGGGCCCAATGAGCAGTTCTTC. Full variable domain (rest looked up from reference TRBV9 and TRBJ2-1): DSGVTQTPKHLITATGQRVTLRCSPRSGDLSVYWYQQSLDQGLQFLIQYYNGEERAKGNILERFSAQQFPDLHSELNLSSLELGDSALYFCASSRTSGPNEQFFGPGTRLTVL.

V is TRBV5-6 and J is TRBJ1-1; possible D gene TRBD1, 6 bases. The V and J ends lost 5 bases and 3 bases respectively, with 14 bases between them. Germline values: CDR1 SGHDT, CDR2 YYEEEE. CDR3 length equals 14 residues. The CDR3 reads CASSPRGGYTEAFF. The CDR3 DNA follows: TGTGCCAGCAGTCCCAGGGGAGGGTACACTGAAGCTTTCTTT.

The CDR3 region has the DNA TGCGCCAGCGGAAAATCGAACACCGGGGAGCTGTTTTTT. It encodes CASGKSNTGELFF. This chain connects TRBV10-1 to TRBJ2-2; D not resolved. Germline V gene data show CDR1 as WNHNN and CDR2 as SYGVQD (reference sequence). V gave up 8 bases and J gave up 0 bases, with 7 bases separating them. The CDR3 extends over 13 amino acids.

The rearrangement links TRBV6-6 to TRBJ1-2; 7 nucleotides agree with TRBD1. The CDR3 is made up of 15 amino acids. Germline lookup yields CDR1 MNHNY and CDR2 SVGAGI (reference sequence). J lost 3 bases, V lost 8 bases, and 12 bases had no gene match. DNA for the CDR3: TGTGCCAGCTATATAGAGACAGGGCGGCACTATGGCTACACCTTC. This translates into CASYIETGRHYGYTF.

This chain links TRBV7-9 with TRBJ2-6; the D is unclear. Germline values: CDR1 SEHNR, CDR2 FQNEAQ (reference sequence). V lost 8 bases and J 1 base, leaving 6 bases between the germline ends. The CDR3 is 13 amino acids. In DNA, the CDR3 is TGTGCCAGCGAGACATCTGGGGCCAACGTCCTGACTTTC. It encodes CASETSGANVLTF.

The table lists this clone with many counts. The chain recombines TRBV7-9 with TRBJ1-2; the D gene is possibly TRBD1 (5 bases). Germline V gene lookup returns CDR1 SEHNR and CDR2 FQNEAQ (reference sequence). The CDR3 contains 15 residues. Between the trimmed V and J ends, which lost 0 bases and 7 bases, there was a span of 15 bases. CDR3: CASSLAQGPSTGYTF. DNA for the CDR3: TGTGCCAGCAGCTTAGCGCAGGGCCCCTCTACTGGCTACACCTTC.

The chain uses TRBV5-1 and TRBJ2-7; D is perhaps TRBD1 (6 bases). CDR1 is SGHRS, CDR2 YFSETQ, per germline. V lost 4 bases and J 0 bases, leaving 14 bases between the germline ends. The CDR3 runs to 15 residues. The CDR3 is CASSGGQLSSYEQYF. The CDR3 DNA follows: TGCGCCAGCAGCGGCGGACAGCTGAGCTCCTACGAGCAGTACTTC.

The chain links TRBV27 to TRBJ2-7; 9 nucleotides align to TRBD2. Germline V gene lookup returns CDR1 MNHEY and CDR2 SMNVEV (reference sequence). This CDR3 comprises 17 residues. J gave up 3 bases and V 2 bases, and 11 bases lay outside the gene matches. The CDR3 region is CASSLRSGLAGFYEQYF. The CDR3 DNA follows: TGTGCCAGCAGTTTAAGGTCAGGTCTAGCGGGATTCTACGAGCAGTACTTC.

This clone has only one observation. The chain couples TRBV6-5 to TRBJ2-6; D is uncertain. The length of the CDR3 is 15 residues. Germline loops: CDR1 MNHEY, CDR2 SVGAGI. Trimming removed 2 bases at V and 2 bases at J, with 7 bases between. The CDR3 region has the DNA TGTGCCAGCAGTTACCCGAAGGCTGGGGCCAACGTCCTGACTTTC. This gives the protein CASSYPKAGANVLTF.

The CDR3 DNA follows: TGTGCCAGCAGTTACCCATATAGCAATCAGCCCCAGCATTTT. Its protein is CASSYPYSNQPQHF. V is TRBV2 and J is TRBJ1-5, with unresolved D. Trimming shortened V by 5 bases and J by 0 bases, and 8 bases separated the two germline ends. The CDR3 spans 14 residues. The germline CDR1 and CDR2 sequences are SNHLY and FYNNEI.

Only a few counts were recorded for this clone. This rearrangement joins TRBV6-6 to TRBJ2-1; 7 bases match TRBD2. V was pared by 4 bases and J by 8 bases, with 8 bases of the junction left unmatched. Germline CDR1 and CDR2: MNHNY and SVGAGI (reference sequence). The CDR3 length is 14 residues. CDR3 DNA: TGTGCCAGCAGTTTCGCGGGAGTAGCTCATGAGCAGTTCTTC. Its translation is CASSFAGVAHEQFF.

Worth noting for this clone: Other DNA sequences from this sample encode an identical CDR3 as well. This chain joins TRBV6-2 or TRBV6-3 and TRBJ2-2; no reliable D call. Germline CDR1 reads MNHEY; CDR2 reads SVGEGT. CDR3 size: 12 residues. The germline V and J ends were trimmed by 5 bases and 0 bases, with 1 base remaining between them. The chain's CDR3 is CASSTNTGELFF. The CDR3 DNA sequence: TGTGCCAGCAGTACGAACACCGGGGAGCTGTTTTTT.

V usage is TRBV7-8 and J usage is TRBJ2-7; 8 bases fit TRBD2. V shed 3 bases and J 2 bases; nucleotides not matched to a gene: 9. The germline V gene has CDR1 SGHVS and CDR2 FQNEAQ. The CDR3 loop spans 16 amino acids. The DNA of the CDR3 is TGTGCCAGCAGCTTTGTCGTCGCGGGGGGTCCCTACGAGCAGTACTTC. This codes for CASSFVVAGGPYEQYF. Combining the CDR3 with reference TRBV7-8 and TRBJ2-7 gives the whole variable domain GAGVSQSPRYKVAKRGQDVALRCDPISGHVSLFWYQQALGQGPEFLTYFQNEAQLDKSGLPSDRFFAERPEGSVSTLKIQRTQQEDSAVYLCASSFVVAGGPYEQYFGPGTRLTVT.

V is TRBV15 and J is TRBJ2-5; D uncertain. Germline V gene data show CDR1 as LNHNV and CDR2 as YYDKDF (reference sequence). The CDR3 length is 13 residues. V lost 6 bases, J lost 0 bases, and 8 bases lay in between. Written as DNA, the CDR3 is TGTGCCACCAGGTCCCGGGACCAAGAGACCCAGTACTTC. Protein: CATRSRDQETQYF.

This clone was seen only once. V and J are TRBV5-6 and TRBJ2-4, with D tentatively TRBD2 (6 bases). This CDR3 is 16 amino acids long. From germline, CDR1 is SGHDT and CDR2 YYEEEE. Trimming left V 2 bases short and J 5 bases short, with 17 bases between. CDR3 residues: CASSFRGLTQENIQYF. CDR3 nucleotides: TGTGCCAGCAGCTTCCGGGGGTTGACACAAGAAAACATTCAGTACTTC.

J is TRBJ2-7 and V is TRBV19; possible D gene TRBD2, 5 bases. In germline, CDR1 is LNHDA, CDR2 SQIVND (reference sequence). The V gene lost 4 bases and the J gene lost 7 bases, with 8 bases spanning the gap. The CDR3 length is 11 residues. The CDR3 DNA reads TGTGCCAGTAGTACCCCGGGGGAGCAGTACTTC. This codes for CASSTPGEQYF.

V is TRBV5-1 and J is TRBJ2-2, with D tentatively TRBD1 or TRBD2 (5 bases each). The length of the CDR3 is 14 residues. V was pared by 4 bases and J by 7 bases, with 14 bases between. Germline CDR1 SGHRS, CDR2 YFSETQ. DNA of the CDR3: TGCGCCAGCAGCCCCGGGACCGTGGGCGGGGAGCTGTTTTTT. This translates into CASSPGTVGGELFF.

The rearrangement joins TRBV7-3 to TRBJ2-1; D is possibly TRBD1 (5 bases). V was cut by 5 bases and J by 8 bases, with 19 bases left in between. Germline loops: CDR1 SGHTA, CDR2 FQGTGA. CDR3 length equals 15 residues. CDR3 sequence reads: CASSPWGPSGDEQFF. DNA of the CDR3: TGTGCCAGCAGCCCCTGGGGCCCATCAGGCGATGAGCAGTTCTTC.

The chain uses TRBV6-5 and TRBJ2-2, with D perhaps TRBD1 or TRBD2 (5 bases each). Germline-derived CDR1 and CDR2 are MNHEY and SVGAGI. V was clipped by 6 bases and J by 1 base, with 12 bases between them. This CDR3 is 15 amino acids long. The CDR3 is CASRTGTGNTGELFF. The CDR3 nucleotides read TGTGCCAGCAGGACTGGGACGGGGAACACCGGGGAGCTGTTTTTT.

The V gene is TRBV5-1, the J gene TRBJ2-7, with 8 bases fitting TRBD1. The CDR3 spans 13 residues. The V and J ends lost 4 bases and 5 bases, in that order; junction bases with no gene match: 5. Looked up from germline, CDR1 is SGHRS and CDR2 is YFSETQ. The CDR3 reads CASSPDRADEQYF. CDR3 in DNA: TGCGCCAGCAGCCCGGACAGGGCCGACGAGCAGTACTTC.

In DNA form, the CDR3 reads TGTGCCAGCAGTTTGCCCAACTATGGCTACACCTTC. Translated, it gives CASSLPNYGYTF. The chain recombines TRBV28 with TRBJ1-2, with D uncertain. The CDR3 runs 12 residues. The V gene's germline CDR1 is MDHEN and CDR2 SYDVKM. Trimming took off 3 bases at V and 2 bases at J, with 4 bases between the two ends.

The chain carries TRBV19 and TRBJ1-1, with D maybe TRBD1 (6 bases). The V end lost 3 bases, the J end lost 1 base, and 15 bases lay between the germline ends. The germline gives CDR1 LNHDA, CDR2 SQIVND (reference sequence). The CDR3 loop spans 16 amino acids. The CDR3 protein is CASSIIWGRGNTEAFF. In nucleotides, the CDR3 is TGTGCCAGTAGTATTATTTGGGGGCGGGGGAACACTGAAGCTTTCTTT.

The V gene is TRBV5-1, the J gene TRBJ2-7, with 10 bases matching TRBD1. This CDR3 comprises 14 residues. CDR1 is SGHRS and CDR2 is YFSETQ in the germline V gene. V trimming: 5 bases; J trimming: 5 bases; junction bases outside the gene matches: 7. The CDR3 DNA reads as TGCGCCAGCAGTCCTCGACAGGGGGCCCACGAGCAGTACTTC. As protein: CASSPRQGAHEQYF.

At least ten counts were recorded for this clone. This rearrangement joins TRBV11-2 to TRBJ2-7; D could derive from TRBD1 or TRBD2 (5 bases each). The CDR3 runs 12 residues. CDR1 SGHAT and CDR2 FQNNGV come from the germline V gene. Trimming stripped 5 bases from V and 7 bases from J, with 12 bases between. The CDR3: CASSHGAQEQYF. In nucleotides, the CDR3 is TGTGCCAGCAGCCACGGGGCTCAAGAGCAGTACTTC. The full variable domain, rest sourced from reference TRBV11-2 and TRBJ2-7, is EAGVAQSPRYKIIEKRQSVAFWCNPISGHATLYWYQQILGQGPKLLIQFQNNGVVDDSQLPKDRFSAERLKGVDSTLKIQPAKLEDSAVYLCASSHGAQEQYFGPGTRLTVT.

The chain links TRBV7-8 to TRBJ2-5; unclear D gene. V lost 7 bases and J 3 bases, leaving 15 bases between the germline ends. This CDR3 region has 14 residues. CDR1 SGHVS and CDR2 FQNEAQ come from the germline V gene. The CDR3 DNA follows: TGTGCCAGCACCCGGCTTGGAAGGGAAGAGACCCAGTACTTC. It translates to CASTRLGREETQYF.

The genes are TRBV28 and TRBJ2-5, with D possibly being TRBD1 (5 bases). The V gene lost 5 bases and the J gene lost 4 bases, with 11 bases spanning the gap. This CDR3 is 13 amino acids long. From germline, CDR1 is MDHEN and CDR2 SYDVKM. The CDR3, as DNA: TGTGCCAGCAGTGGCAGGGTTGTAGAGACCCAGTACTTC. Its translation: CASSGRVVETQYF.

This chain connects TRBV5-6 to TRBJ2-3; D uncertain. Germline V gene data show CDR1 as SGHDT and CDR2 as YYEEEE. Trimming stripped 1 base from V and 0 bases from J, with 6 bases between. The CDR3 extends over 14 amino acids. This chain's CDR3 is CASSLLPSTDTQYF. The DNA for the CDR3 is TGTGCCAGCAGCTTGTTGCCGAGCACAGATACGCAGTATTTT.

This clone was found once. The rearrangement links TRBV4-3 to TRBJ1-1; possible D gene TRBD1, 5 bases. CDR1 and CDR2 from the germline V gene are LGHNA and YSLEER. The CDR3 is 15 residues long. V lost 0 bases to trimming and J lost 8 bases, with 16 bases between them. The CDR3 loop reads CASSQEWGGRTEAFF. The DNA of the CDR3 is TGCGCCAGCAGCCAAGAATGGGGGGGACGGACAGAAGCTTTCTTT.

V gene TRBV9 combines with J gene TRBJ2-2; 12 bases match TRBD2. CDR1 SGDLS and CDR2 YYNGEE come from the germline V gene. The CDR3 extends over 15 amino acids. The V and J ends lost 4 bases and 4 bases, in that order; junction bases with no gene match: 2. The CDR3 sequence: CASSLAGGSTGELFF. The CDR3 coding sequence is TGTGCCAGCAGCCTAGCGGGAGGGAGCACCGGGGAGCTGTTTTTT.

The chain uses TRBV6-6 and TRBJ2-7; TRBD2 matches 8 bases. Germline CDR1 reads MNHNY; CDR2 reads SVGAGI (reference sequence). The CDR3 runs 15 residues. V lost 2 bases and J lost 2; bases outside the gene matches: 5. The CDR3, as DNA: TGTGCCAGCAGTTACCCCAGCGGGAGCGCCTACGAGCAGTACTTC. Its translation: CASSYPSGSAYEQYF.